This T cell receptor (beta chain) was recorded in a study of T-cell memory formation after mild COVID-19. Study observations and caveats: In pre-infection memory, a portion of responding clones appeared, which suggested that cross-reactive memory joined. The CD4+ clones that contracted clustered mainly within CM and EM, and the CD8+ clones concentrated in EMRA. Nothing showed for sure that second-wave clones peaking on day 37 were SARS-CoV-2 specific.

TCRdb processed the 5' RACE reads anew with MiXCR; each CDR3 protein has one entry. The sample includes 400,000 or so distinct CDR3 sequences, roughly 20% seen only once; the top ten take 7.5% to 9.5%. As concerns this clonotype: The antigen remains undetermined.

This CDR3 is 13 amino acids long. Germline V gives CDR1 MGHDK, CDR2 SYGVNS. V was clipped by 3 bases and J by 6 bases, with 8 bases between them. The sequencing input was PBMCs or a T cell subset sorted from them (not recorded which). The TCR was taken from an adult woman who had mild COVID-19 (a few samples of this study predate the infection). Cell type and time point are not known. The chain employs TRBV25-1 and TRBJ2-2, with D possibly matching TRBD2 (5 bases). The CDR3 loop reads CASSEKGAGELFF. Here the CDR3 DNA reads TGTGCCAGCAGTGAGAAGGGAGCCGGGGAGCTGTTTTTT. Full variable domain (outside the CDR3, taken from reference TRBV25-1 and TRBJ2-2): EADIYQTPRYLVIGTGKKITLECSQTMGHDKMYWYQQDPGMELHLIHYSYGVNSTEKGDLSSESTVSRIRTEHFPLTLESARPSHTSQYLCASSEKGAGELFFGEGSRLTVL.